This is a list of T cell receptor beta chains from one sample in a study of CD8+CD57+ T cells in acquired aplastic anemia. TCRdb redid the calling of the reads with MiXCR, one entry per CDR3 protein. Among about 200,000 distinct CDR3 sequences, 60% to 80% were seen once, and the ten largest hold about three fifths. The sample comprised sorted CD4+, CD8+, or CD8+CD57+ T cells (not recorded which) from PBMCs. The receptors come from a human donor with aplastic anemia. Each CDR3 is given with its conserved first and last residue. The D gene is left open where the match is weak. Size is stated for part of the rows, as once, few or many counts, or as a class when the clone is expanded.

cdr3_aa cdr3_nt d_call clone_size j_call v_call
CASSEGGGNQPQHF TGTGCCAGCAGCGAAGGAGGGGGCAATCAGCCCCAGCATTTT . . TRBJ1-5 TRBV9
CASSHQRGDAYEQYF TGCGCCAGCAGCCATCAGCGGGGGGACGCCTACGAGCAGTACTTC TRBD2 many TRBJ2-7 TRBV4-1
CASSHSTGPEDGYTF TGTGCCAGCAGTCACTCTACGGGCCCAGAAGATGGCTACACCTTC . few TRBJ1-2 TRBV6-5
CSVAVSGNTIYF TGCAGCGTTGCTGTTTCCGGAAACACCATATATTTT . . TRBJ1-3 TRBV29-1
CASSEGVGTGELFF TGTGCCAGCAGCGAGGGGGTGGGGACCGGGGAGCTGTTTTTT . many TRBJ2-2 TRBV9
CATSKDSFNYEQYF TGTGCCACTTCGAAGGACAGCTTTAACTACGAGCAGTACTTC . . TRBJ2-7 TRBV24-1
CASTQGNEQYF TGTGCCAGTACGCAGGGGAACGAGCAGTACTTC . . TRBJ2-7 TRBV19
CSASGRHNSPLHF TGCAGTGCTAGTGGAAGACATAATTCACCCCTCCACTTT . . TRBJ1-6 TRBV20-1
CASSVEASGDTQYF TGTGCCAGCAGCGTAGAGGCTAGCGGCGATACGCAGTATTTT TRBD2 . TRBJ2-3 TRBV9
CASSSWTAGNEKLFF TGTGCCAGCAGCTCATGGACGGCGGGAAATGAAAAACTGTTTTTT . . TRBJ1-4 TRBV7-4
CASSIGRTGSEKLFF TGTGCCAGTAGTATAGGAAGGACAGGGAGCGAAAAACTGTTTTTT TRBD1 . TRBJ1-4 TRBV19
CSARMGQGDRSPLHF TGCAGTGCTAGGATGGGCCAGGGAGATAGGTCACCCCTCCACTTT . few TRBJ1-6 TRBV20-1